Listed here are 2 T cell receptor beta chains from one sample, sequenced in a study of T cells in Graves' hyperthyroidism and ophthalmopathy. Amplified regions were TCR beta CDR3 sequences from RNA transcripts. HTBI primers drove first-round RT-PCR of the TCR CDR3. MiXCR, applied by TCRdb to the multiplex PCR reads, yields one record per CDR3 protein. Altogether fewer than 600,000 distinct CDR3 sequences are present, under 15% being singletons, with the ten largest covering under 20%. The sample comprised blood. The receptors originated from a woman younger than 30 with Graves' hyperthyroidism.

At least ten counts were recorded for this clonotype. This sequence joins TRBV30 and TRBJ2-1; the match to TRBD2 covers 12 bases. The CDR3 is 15 residues long. Germline lookup yields CDR1 GTSNPN and CDR2 SVGIG (reference sequence). J lost 10 bases, V lost 0 bases, and 7 bases had no gene match. The CDR3: CAWSVGRLAGDEQFF. As DNA, the CDR3 is TGTGCCTGGAGTGTAGGGAGACTAGCGGGAGACGAGCAGTTCTTC.

This clonotype turned up a few times. The rearrangement links TRBV29-1 to TRBJ2-3; TRBD2 agrees at 8 bases. This CDR3 comprises 17 residues. V was clipped by 3 bases and J by 3 bases; unmatched bases: 14. CDR1 and CDR2 (germline): SQVTM, ANQGSEA. CDR3 DNA: TGCAGCGTTGAGGGGCTAACGGGAGGGTCGAGGACAGATACGCAGTATTTT. Translation gives CSVEGLTGGSRTDTQYF.